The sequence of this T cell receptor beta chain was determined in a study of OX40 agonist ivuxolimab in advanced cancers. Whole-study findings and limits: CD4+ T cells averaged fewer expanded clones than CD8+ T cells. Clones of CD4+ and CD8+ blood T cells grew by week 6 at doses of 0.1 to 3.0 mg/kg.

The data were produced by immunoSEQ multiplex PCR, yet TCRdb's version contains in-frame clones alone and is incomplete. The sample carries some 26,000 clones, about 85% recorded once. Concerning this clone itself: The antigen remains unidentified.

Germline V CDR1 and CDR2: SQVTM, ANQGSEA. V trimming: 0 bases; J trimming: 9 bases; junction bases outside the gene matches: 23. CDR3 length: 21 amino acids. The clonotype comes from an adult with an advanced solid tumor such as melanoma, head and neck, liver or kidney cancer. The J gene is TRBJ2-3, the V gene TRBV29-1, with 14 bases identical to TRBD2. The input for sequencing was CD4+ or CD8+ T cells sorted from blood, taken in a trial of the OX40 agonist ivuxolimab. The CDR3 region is CSVEDPNSRTSGGTDPWTQYF. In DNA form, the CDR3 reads TGCAGCGTTGAAGATCCGAATTCTCGGACTAGCGGGGGGACGGACCCATGGACGCAGTATTTT.